The 10 T cell receptor beta chains listed next were all sequenced from one sample in a study of T cell responses to AZD1222 COVID-19 vaccine (dated by TCRdb to the early 2020s). Interpreted using the paper, the time point label stands for: about 28 days (+/-7) after the second vaccine dose. Read against the paper, the sample's treatment or condition label means: meningococcal conjugate vaccine given as trial control. Libraries came from the immunoSEQ multiplex PCR assay. The immuneACCESS repertoire file appears here via TCRdb, limited to in-frame rearrangements. These files lack a portion of the clones; in checked studies, under half of the deficit traces to unresolved V genes, and the cause of the others is not known. This sample comprises over 70,000 clones, 70% to 80% of them detected only once. The top ten constitute 27% of the sample. The material sequenced was peripheral blood, taken 28 days after the second dose of the MenACWY control vaccine. The receptor set was obtained from an adult who received the MenACWY meningococcal vaccine as a control.

This chain connects TRBV6-1 to TRBJ1-2, with D uncertain. The CDR3 consists of 12 residues. CDR1 is MNHNS, CDR2 SASEGT, per germline. Trimming pared 1 base from V and 6 bases from J, leaving 6 bases between. The CDR3 nucleotides read TGTGCCAGCAGTGAAGGGTCACATGGCTACACCTTC. The encoded protein is CASSEGSHGYTF.

The V call is TRBV13, the J call TRBJ2-1; 12 bases match TRBD2. This CDR3 is built from 20 residues. V lost 3 bases, J lost 0 bases, and 12 bases stayed unmatched. Per the germline V gene, CDR1 is PRHDT and CDR2 is FYEKMQ (reference sequence). The CDR3 region is CASSFRLAGASRSSYNEQFF. The CDR3 bases are TGTGCCAGCAGCTTTAGACTAGCGGGAGCGTCAAGGAGCTCCTACAATGAGCAGTTCTTC.

This sequence joins TRBV6-5 and TRBJ2-7, with 7 bases identical to TRBD1. The CDR3 consists of 14 residues. V lost 5 bases to trimming and J lost 6 bases; unmatched junction nucleotides: 10. CDR1 and CDR2 (germline): MNHEY, SVGAGI. CDR3 sequence: CASSKATGVGEQYF. In DNA, the CDR3 is TGTGCCAGCAGTAAGGCCACAGGGGTCGGCGAGCAGTACTTC.

The CDR3 DNA reads as TGTGCCAGCAGTGACTATGAGCAGTTCTTC. This gives the protein CASSDYEQFF. The V and J genes are TRBV6-1 and TRBJ2-1, with D uncertain. The length of the CDR3 is 10 residues. Germline V lookup: CDR1 MNHNS, CDR2 SASEGT. V lost 3 bases, J lost 8 bases, and 2 bases lay in between.

The rearrangement links TRBV6-5 to TRBJ2-3; the match to TRBD2 covers 7 bases. CDR3 length equals 14 residues. Germline lookup yields CDR1 MNHEY and CDR2 SVGAGI. V lost 6 bases, J lost 5 bases, and 8 bases stayed unmatched. The DNA of the CDR3 is TGTGCCAGCAGAAGACTGGGGGGGAAAGATACGCAGTATTTT. It encodes CASRRLGGKDTQYF.

V and J are TRBV7-9 and TRBJ2-3, with D hard to call. In germline, CDR1 is SEHNR, CDR2 FQNEAQ (reference sequence). The CDR3 loop spans 13 amino acids. Trimming shortened V by 5 bases and J by 0 bases, and 6 bases separated the two germline ends. CDR3 sequence (DNA): TGTGCCAGCAGCAAAGGCAGCACAGATACGCAGTATTTT. Amino acid sequence: CASSKGSTDTQYF.

This rearrangement joins TRBV7-9 to TRBJ2-5; TRBD2 is a possible D gene (6 bases). Germline V gene data show CDR1 as SEHNR and CDR2 as FQNEAQ (reference sequence). V was pared by 3 bases and J by 5 bases, with 10 bases between. The CDR3 runs 13 residues. The CDR3 protein is CASSFPGGETQYF. CDR3 coding DNA: TGTGCCAGCAGCTTTCCTGGGGGGGAGACCCAGTACTTC.

This chain joins TRBV6-5 and TRBJ2-7; D unresolved. This CDR3 spans 12 amino acids. V lost 6 bases, J lost 7 bases, and 13 bases lay in between. CDR1 is MNHEY and CDR2 is SVGAGI in the germline V gene. CDR3 in amino acids: CASSDFLGEQYF. In DNA form, the CDR3 reads TGTGCCAGCAGCGACTTCCTTGGGGAGCAGTACTTC.

The rearrangement uses TRBV11-1 and TRBJ1-1; D is uncertain. Germline V gene sequence: CDR1 SGHAT, CDR2 FQDESV (reference sequence). V was clipped by 5 bases and J by 4 bases, with 11 bases between them. The length of the CDR3 is 13 residues. The CDR3 DNA is TGTGCCAGCAGCCACCGCCCAGCCACTGAAGCTTTCTTT. Encoded protein: CASSHRPATEAFF.

The rearrangement joins TRBV11-2 to TRBJ2-7; D remains ambiguous. The CDR3 sequence is 13 residues long. Trimming took 0 bases from V and 2 from J, leaving 5 bases between them. Germline CDR1 is SGHAT and CDR2 is FQNNGV. CDR3 residues: CASSLDPTYEQYF. CDR3 sequence (DNA): TGTGCCAGCAGCTTAGACCCGACCTACGAGCAGTACTTC.